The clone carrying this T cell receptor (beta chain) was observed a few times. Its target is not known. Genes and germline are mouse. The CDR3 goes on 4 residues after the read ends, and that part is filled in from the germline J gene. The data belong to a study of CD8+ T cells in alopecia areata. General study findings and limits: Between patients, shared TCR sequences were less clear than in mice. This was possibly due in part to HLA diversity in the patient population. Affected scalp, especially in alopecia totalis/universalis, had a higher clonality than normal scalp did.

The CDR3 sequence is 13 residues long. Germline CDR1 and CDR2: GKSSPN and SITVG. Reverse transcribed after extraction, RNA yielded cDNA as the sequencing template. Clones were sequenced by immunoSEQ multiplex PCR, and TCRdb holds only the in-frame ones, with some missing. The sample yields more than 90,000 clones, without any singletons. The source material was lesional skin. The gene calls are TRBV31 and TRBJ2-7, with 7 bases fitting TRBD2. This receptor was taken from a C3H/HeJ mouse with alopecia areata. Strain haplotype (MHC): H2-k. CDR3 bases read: TGTGCCTGGAGCCCCGACTGGGTTTAT. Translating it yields CAWSPDWVY. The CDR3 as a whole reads CAWSPDWVYEQYF.